The 10 T cell receptor beta chains below all came from one sample that was sequenced in a study of blood T cell repertoires in COVID-19. Using immunoSEQ multiplex PCR, the repertoire was profiled, and TCRdb retains in-frame clones only, with some absent. Of 400,000 to 500,000 clones detected, approximately 90% appear once; the ten largest clones hold 1.4%. The specimen sequenced was PBMCs or T cells enriched from blood (not recorded which). Receptor source: a woman younger than 30 who had been exposed to COVID-19.

The chain links TRBV19 to TRBJ2-3; 10 nucleotides line up with TRBD2. The CDR3 runs 16 residues. The trim removed 2 bases at V and 5 bases at J, leaving 7 bases unmatched. The germline V gene encodes CDR1 LNHDA and CDR2 SQIVND (reference sequence). The CDR3 region is CASSISGGASEDTQYF. In DNA form, the CDR3 reads TGTGCCAGTAGTATAAGCGGGGGGGCTTCTGAAGATACGCAGTATTTT. The complete variable domain, with remaining parts taken from reference TRBV19 and TRBJ2-3, reads DGGITQSPKYLFRKEGQNVTLSCEQNLNHDAMYWYRQDPGQGLRLIYYSQIVNDFQKGDIAEGYSVSREKKESFPLTVTSAQKNPTAFYLCASSISGGASEDTQYFGPGTRLTVL.

This chain joins TRBV5-5 and TRBJ1-5; D ambiguous. The CDR3 consists of 17 residues. The germline V and J ends were trimmed by 2 bases and 4 bases, with 19 bases remaining between them. Germline assignment: CDR1 SGHKS and CDR2 YYEKEE (reference sequence). CDR3 nucleotide sequence: TGTGCCAGCAGCTTTTCTCCCGTGTTACTAATTAATCAGCCCCAGCATTTT. Its translation is CASSFSPVLLINQPQHF.

This sequence joins TRBV24-1 and TRBJ2-5, with 9 bases matching TRBD2. This CDR3 is built from 15 residues. The ends lost 3 bases at V and 3 bases at J; junction bases unmatched: 4. The germline V gene has CDR1 KGHDR and CDR2 SFDVKD. CDR3 protein: CATSDPRGGKETQYF. CDR3 nucleotide sequence: TGTGCCACCAGTGATCCGCGGGGGGGCAAAGAGACCCAGTACTTC.

The rearrangement joins TRBV5-1 to TRBJ2-1; D might be TRBD1 (6 bases). The CDR3 is 17 residues long. V was pared by 0 bases and J by 6 bases, with 19 bases between. Germline V gene sequence: CDR1 SGHRS, CDR2 YFSETQ. The DNA of the CDR3 is TGCGCCAGCAGCTTGGCCGCGACGGCGACAGGCGGCAATGAGCAGTTCTTC. The encoded protein is CASSLAATATGGNEQFF.

The chain has TRBV5-8 and TRBJ1-2, with D possibly being TRBD1 (6 bases). The CDR3 is 15 amino acids. Germline V gene sequence: CDR1 SGHTS, CDR2 YDEGEE. V was cut by 4 bases and J by 0 bases, with 13 bases left in between. The CDR3 here is CASSADRRTNYGYTF. CDR3 nucleotide sequence: TGTGCCAGCAGCGCGGACAGACGAACTAACTATGGCTACACCTTC.

This clone was seen a single time. The rearrangement links TRBV28 to TRBJ2-1; D is unresolved. CDR1 MDHEN and CDR2 SYDVKM come from the germline V gene. This CDR3 is built from 11 residues. V was shortened by 1 base and J by 10 bases, with 5 bases between the two germline ends. The CDR3 DNA sequence: TGTGCCAGCAGTTTATTTTCGGAGCAGTTCTTC. It translates to CASSLFSEQFF.

J is TRBJ2-2 and V is TRBV25-1, with 7 nucleotides matching TRBD1. The ends lost 6 bases at V and 6 bases at J; junction bases unmatched: 7. The CDR3 has 14 residues. Looked up from germline, CDR1 is MGHDK and CDR2 is SYGVNS. The CDR3, as DNA: TGTGCCAGCAGCAGTCAGGGGGTCCCCGGGGAGCTGTTTTTT. It codes for CASSSQGVPGELFF.

This clone turned up a few times. The genes are TRBV7-9 and TRBJ1-1, with TRBD1 identical over 8 bases. CDR1 is SEHNR and CDR2 is FQNEAQ in the germline V gene (reference sequence). The V segment lost 1 base and the J segment 6 bases; nucleotides outside the gene matches: 16. The CDR3 covers 18 residues. The CDR3 reads CASSLGTGSRGFFPEAFF. For the CDR3, the DNA is TGTGCCAGCAGCTTAGGGACAGGGTCAAGGGGTTTCTTCCCTGAAGCTTTCTTT.

This clone occurred a few times. The chain couples TRBV10-1 to TRBJ2-1, with a weak D call TRBD1 (5 bases). Looked up from germline, CDR1 is WNHNN and CDR2 is SYGVQD (reference sequence). The CDR3 loop spans 10 amino acids. Trimming stripped 11 bases from V and 7 bases from J, with 9 bases between. CDR3 DNA sequence: TGCGCCCAGGGTGGAAATGAGCAGTTCTTC. Amino acid sequence: CAQGGNEQFF.

The J gene is TRBJ1-2, the V gene TRBV7-6, with D hard to call. Trimming took off 4 bases at V and 6 bases at J, with 12 bases between the two ends. The CDR3 sequence is 13 residues long. In germline, CDR1 is SGHVS, CDR2 FNYEAQ. This chain's CDR3 is CASSSIWGDGYTF. CDR3 DNA sequence: TGTGCCAGCAGCTCCATTTGGGGAGATGGCTACACCTTC.